This T cell receptor beta chain was identified during a study of T cell responses to AZD1222 COVID-19 vaccine. Trimming pared 2 bases from V and 0 bases from J, leaving 6 bases between. This CDR3 spans 14 amino acids. The germline CDR1 and CDR2 sequences are MNHEY and SVGEGT. Profiled with immunoSEQ multiplex PCR; TCRdb holds only in-frame clones, not every one. The table lists 80,000 or so clones, more than 90% of them singletons, with approximately 4.5% in the top ten. The sample in question was peripheral blood, obtained 28 days after the second AZD1222 dose. The sequence was obtained from an adult who received the AZD1222 COVID-19 vaccine. V and J are TRBV6-2 or TRBV6-3 and TRBJ2-3; unclear D gene. CDR3 DNA sequence: TGTGCCAGCAGTTACCCGGAAAGCACAGATACGCAGTATTTT. Encoded protein: CASSYPESTDTQYF.